This T cell receptor beta chain was recovered during a study of blood T cell repertoires in COVID-19. The overall study: Donors in the United States, Italy and Spain gave samples during acute or convalescent COVID-19. T cells, B-cell-depleted T cells, or PBMCs supplied cDNA or gDNA.

This CDR3 has 13 residues. Trimming took off 2 bases at V and 3 bases at J, with 7 bases between the two ends. Germline CDR1 and CDR2: LNHDA and SQIVND (reference sequence). Patients of the Seattle cohort, enrolled during active infection, were followed longitudinally. Original processing methods: Scientists estimated how many nucleated cells there were by amplifying reference gene primers. Measured with immunoSEQ multiplex PCR; TCRdb has only the in-frame clones, and not every one. The V and J calls and the clone size are those of that table, but D and trimming were determined from the DNA. The sample carries more than 300,000 clones, roughly 86% recorded once.

The sample taken for sequencing was peripheral blood. The chain carries TRBV19 and TRBJ1-1; D not certain. The clonotype comes from a woman between 25 and 40 years old with COVID-19, enrolled during active disease. In DNA form, the CDR3 reads TGTGCCAGTAGTATAATGGCCGACACTGAAGCTTTCTTT. It yields the protein CASSIMADTEAFF.